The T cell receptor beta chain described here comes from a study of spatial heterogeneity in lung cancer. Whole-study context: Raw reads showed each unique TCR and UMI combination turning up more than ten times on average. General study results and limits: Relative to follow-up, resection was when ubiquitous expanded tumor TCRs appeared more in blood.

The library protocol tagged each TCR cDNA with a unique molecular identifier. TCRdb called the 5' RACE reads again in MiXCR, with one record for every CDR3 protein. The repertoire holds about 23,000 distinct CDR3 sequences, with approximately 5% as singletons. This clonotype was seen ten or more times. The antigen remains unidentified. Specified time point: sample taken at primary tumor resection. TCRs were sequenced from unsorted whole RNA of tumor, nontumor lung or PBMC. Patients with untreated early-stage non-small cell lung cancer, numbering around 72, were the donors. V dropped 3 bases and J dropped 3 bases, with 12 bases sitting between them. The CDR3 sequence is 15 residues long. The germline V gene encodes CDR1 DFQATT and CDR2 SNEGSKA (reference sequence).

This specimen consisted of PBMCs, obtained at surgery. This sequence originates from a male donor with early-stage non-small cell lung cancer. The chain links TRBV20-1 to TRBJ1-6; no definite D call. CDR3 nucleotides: TGCAGTGCTAGGGTTCCCGGGTTCTATAATTCACCCCTCCACTTT. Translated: CSARVPGFYNSPLHF.